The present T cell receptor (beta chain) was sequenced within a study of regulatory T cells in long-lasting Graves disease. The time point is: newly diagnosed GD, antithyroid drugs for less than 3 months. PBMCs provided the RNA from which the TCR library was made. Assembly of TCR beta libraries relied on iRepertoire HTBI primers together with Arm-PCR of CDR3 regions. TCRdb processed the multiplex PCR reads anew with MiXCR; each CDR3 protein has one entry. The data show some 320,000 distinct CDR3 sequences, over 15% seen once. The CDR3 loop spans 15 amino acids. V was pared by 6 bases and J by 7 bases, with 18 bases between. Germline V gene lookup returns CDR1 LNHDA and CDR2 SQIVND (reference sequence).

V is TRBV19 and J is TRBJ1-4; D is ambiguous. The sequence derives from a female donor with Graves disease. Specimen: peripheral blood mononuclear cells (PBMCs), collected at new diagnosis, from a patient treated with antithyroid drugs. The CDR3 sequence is CASRINLNRGEKLFF. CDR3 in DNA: TGTGCCAGTAGGATCAACCTCAATCGGGGTGAAAAACTGTTTTTT.